Below, 28 T cell receptor beta chains from the same sample are listed, as sequenced in a study of control samples from healthy donors and cancer patients. Method: immunoSEQ multiplex PCR; TCRdb's copy keeps in-frame clones and lacks some. The sample carries about 130,000 clones, approximately 92% recorded once. Sample: PBMCs. The receptors here all came from a man of 80 years or more with head and neck cancer.

This sequence joins TRBV2 and TRBJ1-6; D is perhaps TRBD1 (5 bases). Germline V CDR1 and CDR2: SNHLY, FYNNEI. V lost 8 bases, J lost 7 bases, and 15 bases lay in between. The CDR3 runs 14 residues. The CDR3 nucleotides read TGTGCCAGCTGCCGGGACGTCACCAATTCACCCCTCCACTTT. It encodes CASCRDVTNSPLHF.

The chain recombines TRBV4-3 with TRBJ2-7; weak D call: TRBD2 (7 bases). There are 16 residues in the CDR3. CDR1 and CDR2 (germline): LGHNA, YSLEER. Trimming took off 4 bases at V and 5 bases at J, with 21 bases between the two ends. In DNA form, the CDR3 reads TGCGCCAGCAGCCGGAAGGGGGGGTTAGTCTTCCACGAGCAGTACTTC. Encoded protein: CASSRKGGLVFHEQYF.

The chain couples TRBV18 to TRBJ2-2, with D tentatively TRBD2 (6 bases). This CDR3 has 14 residues. Trimming left V 0 bases short and J 9 bases short, with 11 bases between. Looked up from germline, CDR1 is KGHSH and CDR2 is LQKENI. In DNA form, the CDR3 reads TGTGCCAGCTCACCACCGTTAGCGGTGCGGGAGCTGTTTTTT. Translating gives CASSPPLAVRELFF. The variable domain in full, completed from reference TRBV18 and TRBJ2-2, reads NAGVMQNPRHLVRRRGQEARLRCSPMKGHSHVYWYRQLPEEGLKFMVYLQKENIIDESGMPKERFSAEFPKEGPSILRIQQVVRGDSAAYFCASSPPLAVRELFFGEGSRLTVL.

V is TRBV27 and J is TRBJ1-1, with D hard to call. Germline V gene data show CDR1 as MNHEY and CDR2 as SMNVEV (reference sequence). The CDR3 spans 18 residues. The V end lost 4 bases, the J end lost 0 bases, and 21 bases lay between the germline ends. The CDR3: CASSSRALGWGMNTEAFF. The CDR3 DNA is TGTGCCAGCAGTTCCCGCGCCCTGGGCTGGGGTATGAACACTGAAGCTTTCTTT.

The chain uses TRBV3-1 (or the pseudogene TRBV3-2) and TRBJ2-4; D ambiguous. Germline V gene sequence: CDR1 LGHDT, CDR2 YNNKEL (reference sequence). V was cut by 0 bases and J by 0 bases, with 6 bases left in between. The CDR3 runs to 15 residues. The CDR3 loop reads CASSQDHLAKNIQYF. In nucleotides, the CDR3 is TGTGCCAGCAGCCAAGACCACCTAGCCAAAAACATTCAGTACTTC.

The J gene is TRBJ2-5, the V gene TRBV2; 8 bases are a match to TRBD2. The germline CDR1 and CDR2 sequences are SNHLY and FYNNEI. This CDR3 contains 15 residues. J lost 8 bases, V lost 6 bases, and 14 bases had no gene match. The CDR3 loop is CASSPLVGLGDTQYF. The CDR3 DNA sequence: TGTGCCAGCAGCCCTCTAGTGGGACTAGGAGACACCCAGTACTTC.

The rearrangement joins TRBV19 to TRBJ1-5; D is possibly TRBD1 (5 bases). CDR1 and CDR2 (germline): LNHDA, SQIVND (reference sequence). The V end was cut by 4 bases, the J end by 0 bases, with 7 bases between. This CDR3 is built from 14 residues. CDR3 amino acids: CASSTGISNQPQHF. For the CDR3, the DNA is TGTGCCAGTAGTACAGGGATTAGCAATCAGCCCCAGCATTTT. Combining the CDR3 with reference TRBV19 and TRBJ1-5 gives the whole variable domain DGGITQSPKYLFRKEGQNVTLSCEQNLNHDAMYWYRQDPGQGLRLIYYSQIVNDFQKGDIAEGYSVSREKKESFPLTVTSAQKNPTAFYLCASSTGISNQPQHFGDGTRLSIL.

The gene calls are TRBV5-1 and TRBJ2-7; no reliable D call. This CDR3 has 14 amino acids. V dropped 0 bases and J dropped 0 bases, with 7 bases sitting between them. Per germline, CDR1 SGHRS and CDR2 YFSETQ. In DNA form, the CDR3 reads TGCGCCAGCAGCTTGGCAGTCCTCTCCTACGAGCAGTACTTC. This encodes CASSLAVLSYEQYF.

The V and J genes are TRBV7-2 and TRBJ1-3; no clear D. Germline V CDR1 and CDR2: SGHTA, FQGNSA. The length of the CDR3 is 12 residues. The germline V and J ends were trimmed by 5 bases and 7 bases, with 9 bases remaining between them. In DNA, the CDR3 is TGTGCCAGCAGCCCCAGCCGGAACACCATATATTTT. It encodes CASSPSRNTIYF.

The rearrangement joins TRBV7-2 to TRBJ2-1; a possible D gene is TRBD2 (6 bases). CDR1 and CDR2 from the germline V gene are SGHTA and FQGNSA. The V end was cut by 0 bases, the J end by 9 bases, with 18 bases between. There are 16 residues in the CDR3. The chain's CDR3 is CASSLANWRGIVEQFF. The CDR3 nucleotides read TGTGCCAGCAGCTTAGCGAACTGGCGGGGTATAGTTGAGCAGTTCTTC.

V usage is TRBV7-7 and J usage is TRBJ1-4; D is uncertain. Germline CDR1 is SSHAT and CDR2 is FNYEAQ (reference sequence). There are 15 residues in the CDR3. V was trimmed by 1 base and J by 8 bases, leaving 14 bases between them. CDR3 sequence (DNA): TGTGCCAGCAGCTTAGGGGCGGGGTCCGAAGAAAAACTGTTTTTT. Translating it yields CASSLGAGSEEKLFF.

The V call is TRBV3-1 (or the pseudogene TRBV3-2), the J call TRBJ2-2; 7 nucleotides align to TRBD1. The V gene's germline CDR1 is LGHDT and CDR2 YNNKEL (reference sequence). J gave up 0 bases and V 1 base, and 2 bases lay outside the gene matches. CDR3 length: 16 amino acids. As DNA, the CDR3 is TGTGCCAGCAGCCAAGTCGGACAGGCGAACACCGGGGAGCTGTTTTTT. Protein: CASSQVGQANTGELFF.

This clone was seen once. The CDR3 here is CASSLAGPDTQYF. In DNA form, the CDR3 reads TGTGCCAGCAGCTTAGCTGGGCCAGATACGCAGTATTTT. This chain uses TRBV11-2 with TRBJ2-3; no definite D call. The CDR3 has 13 amino acids. V was trimmed by 1 base and J by 4 bases, leaving 6 bases between them. Germline V gives CDR1 SGHAT, CDR2 FQNNGV.

The chain couples TRBV20-1 to TRBJ2-1; TRBD2 matches at 8 bases. This CDR3 contains 15 residues. With V trimmed by 3 bases and J by 9 bases, 13 bases remained unmatched. Germline V gene lookup returns CDR1 DFQATT and CDR2 SNEGSKA (reference sequence). This CDR3 reads CSASIRPGRAGEQFF. In DNA, the CDR3 is TGCAGTGCTAGTATCAGGCCCGGGAGGGCCGGTGAGCAGTTCTTC.

A single count supports this clone. V usage is TRBV11-2 and J usage is TRBJ2-1; 9 bases are a match to TRBD2. V gave up 5 bases and J gave up 12 bases; unmatched junction bases: 14. This CDR3 has 15 amino acids. Germline CDR1 reads SGHAT; CDR2 reads FQNNGV. This chain's CDR3 is CASSPWTSAERVQFF. CDR3 sequence (DNA): TGTGCCAGCAGCCCCTGGACTAGCGCTGAACGTGTGCAGTTCTTC.

The rearrangement uses TRBV18 and TRBJ1-5, with D maybe TRBD1 (5 bases). Germline V gene sequence: CDR1 KGHSH, CDR2 LQKENI. The CDR3 contains 13 residues. V lost 6 bases to trimming and J lost 3 bases, with 9 bases between them. CDR3 in amino acids: CASSGTDNQPQHF. The CDR3 nucleotides are TGTGCCAGCTCTGGGACGGACAATCAGCCCCAGCATTTT.

This chain connects TRBV6-2 or TRBV6-3 to TRBJ2-5; 7 nucleotides align to TRBD1. V shed 2 bases, J shed 4 bases, and the junction held 4 bases outside the gene matches. This CDR3 contains 14 residues. In germline, CDR1 is MNHEY, CDR2 SVGEGT. This chain's CDR3 is CASSYRGRRETQYF. In DNA, the CDR3 is TGTGCCAGCAGTTACAGGGGGCGAAGAGAGACCCAGTACTTC.

This clone came up once. This rearrangement joins TRBV10-3 to TRBJ2-2; tentatively, D is TRBD1 (7 bases). This CDR3 spans 16 amino acids. Looked up from germline, CDR1 is ENHRY and CDR2 is SYGVKD. Trimming took 8 bases from V and 1 from J, leaving 17 bases between them. The CDR3 is CAISPNRGGNTGELFF. The CDR3 coding sequence is TGTGCCATCTCACCCAACAGGGGAGGGAACACCGGGGAGCTGTTTTTT.

The chain couples TRBV7-2 to TRBJ2-2, with 7 bases matching TRBD2. J was trimmed by 1 base and V by 0 bases; bases with no gene match: 8. The V gene's germline CDR1 is SGHTA and CDR2 FQGNSA. This CDR3 contains 18 residues. Here the CDR3 DNA reads TGTGCCAGCAGCTTAGCATCCGGGAGGTACTTGAACACCGGGGAGCTGTTTTTT. Its protein product is CASSLASGRYLNTGELFF.

The chain combines TRBV28 with TRBJ2-6; D remains ambiguous. This CDR3 region has 14 residues. V lost 4 bases, J lost 0 bases, and 4 bases lay in between. Germline V CDR1 and CDR2: MDHEN, SYDVKM. CDR3 protein: CASSSTSGANVLTF. CDR3 DNA sequence: TGTGCCAGCAGTTCCACCTCTGGGGCCAACGTCCTGACTTTC.

This sequence joins TRBV10-3 and TRBJ1-4; tentative D call: TRBD1 (5 bases). Germline V lookup: CDR1 ENHRY, CDR2 SYGVKD. V was cut by 0 bases and J by 3 bases, with 11 bases left in between. CDR3 size: 16 residues. The CDR3 is CAISESTMGANEKLFF. The CDR3 DNA reads TGTGCCATCAGTGAGTCTACAATGGGGGCTAATGAAAAACTGTTTTTT.

This clone came up once. The CDR3 sequence: CASSLGTGGNQPQHF. The CDR3, as DNA: TGTGCCAGCAGCCTTGGGACAGGGGGCAATCAGCCCCAGCATTTT. This chain uses TRBV7-9 with TRBJ1-5, with TRBD1 identical over 10 bases. Germline values: CDR1 SEHNR, CDR2 FQNEAQ (reference sequence). This CDR3 is built from 15 residues. With V trimmed by 5 bases and J by 2 bases, 3 bases remained unmatched.

J is TRBJ2-7 and V is TRBV3-1 (or the pseudogene TRBV3-2); 11 bases match TRBD2. The CDR3 extends over 15 amino acids. Germline V gene sequence: CDR1 LGHDT, CDR2 YNNKEL (reference sequence). The J segment lost 5 bases and the V segment lost 4 bases, leaving 7 bases of the junction unmatched. The CDR3, as DNA: TGTGCCAGCAGCCGAAGGACTAGCGGGCTGGACGAGCAGTACTTC. This encodes CASSRRTSGLDEQYF.

A single count supports this clone. This chain joins TRBV18 and TRBJ2-5; D could derive from TRBD1 or TRBD2 (6 bases each). The germline V and J ends were trimmed by 2 bases and 5 bases, with 9 bases remaining between them. The germline CDR1 and CDR2 sequences are KGHSH and LQKENI. The CDR3 is made up of 13 amino acids. The CDR3 region is CASSPGGLETQYF. The CDR3 DNA is TGTGCCAGCTCACCAGGGGGGCTTGAGACCCAGTACTTC.

The V call is TRBV30, the J call TRBJ1-2; 7 bases line up with TRBD1. V trimming: 4 bases; J trimming: 5 bases; junction bases outside the gene matches: 10. Per germline, CDR1 GTSNPN and CDR2 SVGIG (reference sequence). The length of the CDR3 is 14 residues. The DNA of the CDR3 is TGTGCCTGGACGGGGGACAGCCCAAATTATGGCTACACCTTC. This encodes CAWTGDSPNYGYTF.

V gene TRBV27 combines with J gene TRBJ1-2; tentative D call: TRBD1 (6 bases). Germline loops: CDR1 MNHEY, CDR2 SMNVEV (reference sequence). The germline V and J ends were trimmed by 1 base and 8 bases, with 20 bases remaining between them. The CDR3 has 16 amino acids. The CDR3 sequence: CASSLLNADRMGGYTF. DNA for the CDR3: TGTGCCAGCAGTTTATTAAACGCCGACAGGATGGGAGGCTACACCTTC.

This chain connects TRBV7-2 to TRBJ2-7; 7 positions agree with TRBD2. The trim removed 6 bases at V and 2 bases at J, leaving 10 bases unmatched. This CDR3 contains 15 residues. Per germline, CDR1 SGHTA and CDR2 FQGNSA. The CDR3 DNA follows: TGTGCCAGCAGACTAGCGCAAATCCCTACCTACGAGCAGTACTTC. This encodes CASRLAQIPTYEQYF.

CDR3 DNA: TGTGCCAGCAGTTTATTCCACGGACTAGCGGAATCAGGGTTAACAGATACGCAGTATTTT. It codes for CASSLFHGLAESGLTDTQYF. The chain has TRBV27 and TRBJ2-3; 10 nucleotides align to TRBD2. CDR3 length: 20 amino acids. CDR1 is MNHEY and CDR2 is SMNVEV in the germline V gene (reference sequence). V lost 1 base, J lost 3 bases, and 16 bases stayed unmatched.